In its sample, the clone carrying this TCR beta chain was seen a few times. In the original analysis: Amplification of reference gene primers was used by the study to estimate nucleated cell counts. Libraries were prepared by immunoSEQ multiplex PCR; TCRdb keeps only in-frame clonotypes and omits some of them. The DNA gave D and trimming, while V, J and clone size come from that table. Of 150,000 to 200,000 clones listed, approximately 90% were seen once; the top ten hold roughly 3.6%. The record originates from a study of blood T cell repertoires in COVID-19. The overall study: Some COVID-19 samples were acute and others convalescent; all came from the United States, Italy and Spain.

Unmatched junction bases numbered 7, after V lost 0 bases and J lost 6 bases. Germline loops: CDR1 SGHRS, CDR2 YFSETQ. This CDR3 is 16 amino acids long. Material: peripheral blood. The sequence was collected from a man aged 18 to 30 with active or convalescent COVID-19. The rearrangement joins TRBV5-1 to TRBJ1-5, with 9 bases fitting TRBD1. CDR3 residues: CASSLDGTGYGQPQHF. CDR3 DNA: TGCGCCAGCAGCTTGGATGGGACAGGGTATGGTCAGCCCCAGCATTTT.